A selection of T cell receptor beta chains follows, all from one sample in a study of T cells expressing NK-cell markers. TCRdb reprocessed the 5' RACE reads, keeping one entry per CDR3 protein, no DNA. The listing records some 410,000 distinct CDR3 sequences. Sequencing was done on a sample of blood T cells: a sorted CD56 or NKG2C T cell subset, CD4+ or CD8+ T cells, or bulk PBMC T cells (not recorded which). These receptors came from a woman between 18 and 69 years old in good health. CDR3s include the opening cysteine and the closing phenylalanine or tryptophan. The order of the fields is CDR3 length, J gene, V gene, CDR3 protein.

14	TRBJ2-7	TRBV7-2	CASSSRLAPYEQYF
14	TRBJ2-7	TRBV20-1	CSASRQGETYEQYF
14	TRBJ1-6	TRBV6-2/TRBV6-3	CASSRHRDNSPLHF
14	TRBJ2-1	TRBV11-2	CASSFGSSYNEQFF
16	TRBJ2-3	TRBV9	CASSVELAGYTDTQYF
13	TRBJ2-4	TRBV20-1	CSARVAGRNIQYF
16	TRBJ2-3	TRBV11-2	CASSHEDRGPLWAQYF
13	TRBJ1-5	TRBV7-9	CASSSVGKQPQHF
16	TRBJ1-3	TRBV12-3/TRBV12-4	CASRIQGDPSGNTIYF
14	TRBJ1-2	TRBV6-2/TRBV6-3	CASSYGQAAYGYTF
15	TRBJ1-1	TRBV7-9	CASSFQQGSNTEAFF
19	TRBJ2-2	TRBV6-4	CASIDRRTPGLAGVGELFF
15	TRBJ2-4	TRBV29-1	CSVGSPTGLGNIQYF
13	TRBJ1-1	TRBV20-1	CSAEGQLNTEAFF
13	TRBJ2-3	TRBV6-2/TRBV6-3	CASSRQGSDTQYF
14	TRBJ2-1	TRBV12-3/TRBV12-4	CASSLRQGAREQFF
14	TRBJ2-5	TRBV15	CATSRDLAEETQYF
18	TRBJ1-1	TRBV10-1	CASSEFGTGGLSDTEAFF
15	TRBJ2-1	TRBV5-5	CASRRTSGSYNEQFF
16	TRBJ2-3	TRBV2	CASSDGQKSSTDTQYF